One and the same sample provided the 10 T cell receptor beta chains below, sequenced in a study of T-cell reconstitution after alpha-beta-depleted transplantation in children. Unique molecular identifiers were incorporated into the prepared TCRbeta library. Each CDR3 protein gets one entry after TCRdb re-called the PCR reads with MiXCR. Of roughly 100,000 distinct CDR3 sequences in the sample, less than 6% are singletons; the top ten hold 6% to 7%. The sequenced sample was PBMCs, mostly from graft donor cells, obtained 60 days after TCRalphabeta/CD19-depleted stem cell transplant. All receptors come from a female patient aged 2-10 years who had a stem cell transplant for Fanconi anemia, so the T cells may come from the graft donor.

This clonotype was recorded at least ten times. The CDR3 loop is CASSPGGRTDTQYF. In nucleotides, the CDR3 is TGTGCCAGCAGCCCCGGGGGCCGTACAGATACGCAGTATTTT. The chain combines TRBV7-2 with TRBJ2-3, with D perhaps given as TRBD1 or TRBD2 (6 bases each). Trimming stripped 5 bases from V and 3 bases from J, with 12 bases between. The CDR3 covers 14 residues. Looked up from germline, CDR1 is SGHTA and CDR2 is FQGNSA.

This clonotype was recorded many times. V is TRBV4-2 and J is TRBJ2-1; D gene ambiguous. Trimming took 5 bases from V and 5 from J, leaving 7 bases between them. The CDR3 runs to 12 residues. Per germline, CDR1 LGHNA and CDR2 YNFKEQ. CDR3 protein: CASSWADNEQFF. For the CDR3, the DNA is TGTGCCAGCAGCTGGGCAGACAATGAGCAGTTCTTC.

This clonotype was picked up many times. The DNA of the CDR3 is TGCGCCAGCAGCTTGGCCCCCGGGGCGGGAGTCTACGAGCAGTACTTC. It codes for CASSLAPGAGVYEQYF. The V and J genes are TRBV5-1 and TRBJ2-7; 7 nucleotides line up with TRBD2. The CDR3 totals 16 residues. From germline, CDR1 is SGHRS and CDR2 YFSETQ. V lost 0 bases, J lost 3 bases, and 9 bases stayed unmatched.

Ten or more counts support this clonotype. The chain employs TRBV6-1 and TRBJ2-1; 11 bases align to TRBD2. This CDR3 region has 17 residues. In germline, CDR1 is MNHNS, CDR2 SASEGT. With V trimmed by 1 base and J by 9 bases, 11 bases remained unmatched. CDR3 amino acids: CASSEGGTSGILGEQFF. DNA for the CDR3: TGTGCCAGCAGTGAAGGTGGGACTAGCGGAATCTTGGGTGAGCAGTTCTTC.

This clonotype occurred a few times. This chain joins TRBV5-1 and TRBJ2-5; perhaps TRBD1 as D (5 bases). CDR3 length: 15 amino acids. Germline CDR1 is SGHRS and CDR2 is YFSETQ. Trimming cost V 0 bases and J 4 bases, with 13 bases left between them. Here the CDR3 DNA reads TGCGCCAGCAGCTTGGGTCATTCTAGGGGAGAGACCCAGTACTTC. Translation: CASSLGHSRGETQYF. Full variable domain (missing parts from reference TRBV5-1 and TRBJ2-5): KAGVTQTPRYLIKTRGQQVTLSCSPISGHRSVSWYQQTPGQGLQFLFEYFSETQRNKGNFPGRFSGRQFSNSRSEMNVSTLELGDSALYLCASSLGHSRGETQYFGPGTRLLVL.

This clonotype occurred a few times. The rearrangement joins TRBV27 to TRBJ2-1; 8 bases agree with TRBD2. J lost 4 bases, V lost 6 bases, and 8 bases had no gene match. CDR1 is MNHEY and CDR2 is SMNVEV in the germline V gene (reference sequence). The CDR3 extends over 15 amino acids. The CDR3 spells CASSLSGSDYNEQFF. CDR3 in DNA: TGTGCCAGCAGCCTCAGCGGGAGCGATTACAATGAGCAGTTCTTC.

This clonotype was seen at least ten times. This chain uses TRBV5-1 with TRBJ2-3; D gene ambiguous. Germline assignment: CDR1 SGHRS and CDR2 YFSETQ. The CDR3 has 12 residues. The V end lost 5 bases, the J end lost 0 bases, and 4 bases lay between the germline ends. The CDR3 is CASRSSTDTQYF. The DNA of the CDR3 is TGCGCCAGCAGATCTAGCACAGATACGCAGTATTTT.

This clonotype was counted ten times or more. V and J are TRBV12-3 or TRBV12-4 and TRBJ2-2; D not certain. V lost 6 bases to trimming and J lost 7 bases, with 6 bases between them. The CDR3 totals 11 residues. CDR3 loop: CASRKSGELFF. The CDR3 DNA sequence: TGTGCCAGCAGGAAAAGCGGGGAGCTGTTTTTT.

This clonotype occurred many times. The chain couples TRBV28 to TRBJ2-1; D gene unclear. Trimming pared 2 bases from V and 4 bases from J, leaving 6 bases between. The CDR3 consists of 13 residues. Germline V gene sequence: CDR1 MDHEN, CDR2 SYDVKM. In nucleotides, the CDR3 is TGTGCCAGCAGTTTAAACCGTTACAATGAGCAGTTCTTC. Its translation is CASSLNRYNEQFF.

The table lists this clonotype with many counts. The chain has TRBV30 and TRBJ2-7; D unclear. The germline V gene has CDR1 GTSNPN and CDR2 SVGIG (reference sequence). Trimming shortened V by 0 bases and J by 6 bases, and 6 bases separated the two germline ends. This CDR3 contains 11 residues. CDR3: CAWSVGVEQYF. CDR3 DNA sequence: TGTGCCTGGAGTGTTGGTGTCGAGCAGTACTTC.